This T cell receptor beta chain was sequenced during a study of T cells in Graves' hyperthyroidism and ophthalmopathy. Study-wide background: Specimen type is peripheral blood, collected at initial diagnosis prior to any treatment.

Amplified TCR beta CDR3 regions derived from RNA transcripts. TCR CDR3 underwent first-round RT-PCR with the HTBI primer set. One entry per CDR3 protein, called by TCRdb with MiXCR from the multiplex PCR reads. The sample has 400,000 to 500,000 distinct CDR3 sequences; roughly 15% are singletons. At least 3 on the Clinical Activity Score was recorded for ophthalmopathy patients, who also had NOSPECS grade at least 4 and duration under 3 months. Diagnostic decisions used clinical symptoms, serum thyroxine and TRAb, thyroid ultrasound and orbital computed tomography. Germline-derived CDR1 and CDR2 are SGHAT and FQDESV (reference sequence). This CDR3 is built from 19 residues. The ends lost 5 bases at V and 0 bases at J; junction bases unmatched: 9. Ten or more counts support this clonotype. What it binds is not known. Whole-study results and caveats: Blood also showed most of the thyroid clonotypes that were expanded above 0.001.

The genes are TRBV11-1 and TRBJ2-1; 14 bases fit TRBD2. This clonotype was obtained from a man between 18 and 29 years old with Graves' ophthalmopathy. Sequences were obtained from blood. The CDR3 DNA reads as TGTGCCAGCAGCATGGGACTAGCGGGGGTTCTGAGCTCCTACAATGAGCAGTTCTTC. Its translation is CASSMGLAGVLSSYNEQFF.